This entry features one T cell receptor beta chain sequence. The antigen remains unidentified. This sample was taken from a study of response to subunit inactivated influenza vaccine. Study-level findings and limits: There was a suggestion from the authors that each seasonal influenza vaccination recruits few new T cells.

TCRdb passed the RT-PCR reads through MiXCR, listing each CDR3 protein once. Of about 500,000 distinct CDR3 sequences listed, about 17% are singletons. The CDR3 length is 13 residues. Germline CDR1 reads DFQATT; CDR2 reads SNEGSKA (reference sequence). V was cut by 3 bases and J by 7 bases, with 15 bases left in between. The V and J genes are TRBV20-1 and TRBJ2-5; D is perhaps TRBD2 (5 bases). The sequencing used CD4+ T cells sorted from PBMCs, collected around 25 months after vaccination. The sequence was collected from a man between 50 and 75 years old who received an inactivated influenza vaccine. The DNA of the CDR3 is TGCAGTGCTAGGGGGAGCCCCCCCGGGACCCAGTACTTC. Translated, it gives CSARGSPPGTQYF.